These 30 T cell receptor beta chains were sequenced from one sample in a study of blood T cell repertoires in COVID-19 (dated by TCRdb to between 2020 and 2021). To prepare the library, the immunoSEQ multiplex PCR assay was applied. The immuneACCESS repertoire file appears here via TCRdb, limited to in-frame rearrangements. These files lack a portion of the clones; in checked studies, under half of the deficit traces to unresolved V genes, and the cause of the others is not known. Recorded for this sample are 310,000 or so clones; around 90% of them occurred a single time. The top ten hold about 1.7% of the sample. Sample: PBMCs or T cells enriched from blood (not recorded which). These TCRs come from a woman aged 18-29 years with acute COVID-19.

This chain connects TRBV28 to TRBJ2-7; D is ambiguous. Germline assignment: CDR1 MDHEN and CDR2 SYDVKM. The V and J ends lost 7 bases and 0 bases respectively, with 13 bases between them. This CDR3 is built from 14 residues. The CDR3 reads CASTSLRASYEQYF. CDR3 sequence (DNA): TGTGCCAGCACCTCCCTTAGAGCCTCCTACGAGCAGTACTTC.

This clone was counted between two and nine times. V gene TRBV3-1 (or the pseudogene TRBV3-2) combines with J gene TRBJ1-2, with D tentatively TRBD1 (6 bases). The CDR3 sequence is 11 residues long. V lost 4 bases and J 7 bases, leaving 7 bases between the germline ends. Per germline, CDR1 LGHDT and CDR2 YNNKEL (reference sequence). CDR3 residues: CASSPGVGYTF. DNA for the CDR3: TGTGCCAGCAGCCCAGGGGTTGGCTACACCTTC.

This rearrangement joins TRBV27 to TRBJ2-1; TRBD1 aligns across 10 bases. Unmatched junction bases numbered 10, after V lost 1 base and J lost 4 bases. Germline values: CDR1 MNHEY, CDR2 SMNVEV (reference sequence). The CDR3 runs 18 residues. CDR3 sequence: CASSLWDRGSVQYNEQFF. The CDR3 coding sequence is TGTGCCAGCAGTTTATGGGACAGGGGATCAGTACAGTACAATGAGCAGTTCTTC.

The chain recombines TRBV10-2 with TRBJ2-1; perhaps TRBD2 as D (5 bases). CDR1 is WSHSY and CDR2 is SAAADI in the germline V gene. This CDR3 region has 14 residues. The V and J ends lost 7 bases and 2 bases respectively, with 12 bases between them. The DNA for the CDR3 is TGCGCCAGCAAGCTAGCCGATACCTACAATGAGCAGTTCTTC. Protein product: CASKLADTYNEQFF.

The DNA of the CDR3 is TGTGCCAGCAGCTTAAGGGGGAGTTTACGGAAAAACATTCAGTACTTC. Translating it yields CASSLRGSLRKNIQYF. The J gene is TRBJ2-4, the V gene TRBV11-2; the D gene is possibly TRBD1 (6 bases). From germline, CDR1 is SGHAT and CDR2 FQNNGV. The CDR3 has 16 residues. Trimming removed 2 bases at V and 4 bases at J, with 15 bases between.

The chain combines TRBV10-1 with TRBJ2-5; a possible D gene is TRBD1 (6 bases). CDR1 and CDR2 (germline): WNHNN, SYGVQD (reference sequence). V lost 1 base to trimming and J lost 2 bases, with 8 bases between them. This CDR3 spans 14 amino acids. CDR3 DNA sequence: TGCGCCAGCAGTGAGTTGAGGGGGCAAGAGACCCAGTACTTC. It encodes CASSELRGQETQYF.

This sequence joins TRBV27 and TRBJ2-7; a possible D gene is TRBD2 (5 bases). Trimming cost V 1 base and J 0 bases, with 7 bases left between them. From germline, CDR1 is MNHEY and CDR2 SMNVEV (reference sequence). CDR3 length: 14 amino acids. DNA of the CDR3: TGTGCCAGCAGTTTATACGGGAACTCCTACGAGCAGTACTTC. Residues: CASSLYGNSYEQYF.

The chain is built from TRBV7-9 and TRBJ1-2; D not resolved. V was clipped by 5 bases and J by 1 base, with 11 bases between them. Germline CDR1 and CDR2: SEHNR and FQNEAQ (reference sequence). The CDR3 is 14 residues long. CDR3: CASSLTQVNYGYTF. CDR3 bases: TGTGCCAGCAGCCTGACCCAGGTTAACTATGGCTACACCTTC.

This clone has a single count. The chain carries TRBV6-2 or TRBV6-3 and TRBJ2-3, with TRBD2 as a possible D gene (5 bases). V lost 0 bases and J lost 2, with 15 bases in between. Germline values: CDR1 MNHEY, CDR2 SVGEGT. The CDR3 runs 17 residues. The CDR3 region is CASSYSHLAQITDTQYF. Here the CDR3 DNA reads TGTGCCAGCAGTTACTCTCACCTAGCCCAGATCACAGATACGCAGTATTTT.

This chain links TRBV18 with TRBJ1-4, with TRBD1 identical over 8 bases. This CDR3 comprises 16 residues. Germline lookup yields CDR1 KGHSH and CDR2 LQKENI. V shed 3 bases, J shed 7 bases, and the junction held 10 bases outside the gene matches. CDR3 amino acids: CASSPTGQGAGEKLFF. In DNA form, the CDR3 reads TGTGCCAGCTCACCTACCGGCCAGGGGGCGGGTGAAAAACTGTTTTTT.

The J gene is TRBJ1-2, the V gene TRBV27; a possible D gene is TRBD1 (6 bases). Germline V gene data show CDR1 as MNHEY and CDR2 as SMNVEV (reference sequence). The CDR3 consists of 14 residues. V lost 2 bases, J lost 3 bases, and 10 bases lay in between. In nucleotides, the CDR3 is TGTGCCAGCAGTTTAACGGGGGGCGACTATGGCTACACCTTC. Its protein product is CASSLTGGDYGYTF.

The chain combines TRBV6-5 with TRBJ2-7; 9 positions match TRBD1. V shed 7 bases, J shed 6 bases, and the junction held 4 bases outside the gene matches. In germline, CDR1 is MNHEY, CDR2 SVGAGI. The CDR3 consists of 12 residues. The CDR3 protein is CASTTGGREQYF. CDR3 DNA: TGTGCCAGCACCACAGGGGGCCGCGAGCAGTACTTC.

This clone was seen a single time. The V and J genes are TRBV29-1 and TRBJ2-7, with D possibly matching TRBD2 (6 bases). Germline V gene lookup returns CDR1 SQVTM and CDR2 ANQGSEA. V was clipped by 7 bases and J by 2 bases, with 18 bases between them. The length of the CDR3 is 14 residues. The CDR3, as DNA: TGCAGCGCCGACGTGGCGGGACGGACCTACGAGCAGTACTTC. Amino acids: CSADVAGRTYEQYF.

This sequence joins TRBV7-8 and TRBJ2-7; 8 nucleotides align to TRBD2. Losses at the gene ends were 4 bases for V and 1 base for J; bases not matched to a gene: 9. There are 16 residues in the CDR3. The germline V gene has CDR1 SGHVS and CDR2 FQNEAQ. CDR3 sequence (DNA): TGTGCCAGCAGCTCCTTGGGACTAGGGGCGTCCTACGAGCAGTACTTC. Protein: CASSSLGLGASYEQYF.

The V call is TRBV19, the J call TRBJ2-1; D gene uncertain. Germline lookup yields CDR1 LNHDA and CDR2 SQIVND (reference sequence). The V end lost 6 bases, the J end lost 0 bases, and 9 bases lay between the germline ends. The CDR3 length is 14 residues. Here the CDR3 reads CASRVRSSYNEQFF. CDR3 in DNA: TGTGCCAGTAGAGTCAGAAGCTCCTACAATGAGCAGTTCTTC.

This clone was observed a single time. This chain connects TRBV30 to TRBJ1-3; perhaps TRBD1 as D (6 bases). The CDR3 extends over 15 amino acids. CDR1 and CDR2 (germline): GTSNPN, SVGIG (reference sequence). Deletions cut 0 bases from V and 3 bases from J, with 12 bases between. CDR3 bases: TGTGCCTGGAGTGTAAGGGGGAGTCGTGGAAACACCATATATTTT. It encodes CAWSVRGSRGNTIYF.

This chain links TRBV28 with TRBJ1-2; D not certain. Germline V CDR1 and CDR2: MDHEN, SYDVKM. The germline V and J ends were trimmed by 5 bases and 8 bases, with 12 bases remaining between them. CDR3 length: 12 amino acids. The CDR3 region has the DNA TGTGCCAGCAGTATGACCGGGGAGGGCTACACCTTC. Amino acid sequence: CASSMTGEGYTF.

The CDR3, as DNA: TGTGCCAGCAGTCCCGGGGGAGAGATCAATCAGCCCCAGCATTTT. Translation gives CASSPGGEINQPQHF. This sequence joins TRBV6-5 and TRBJ1-5; maybe TRBD1 (5 bases). The CDR3 runs to 15 residues. With 5 bases removed from V and 3 bases from J, the gap between germline ends came to 14 bases. Looked up from germline, CDR1 is MNHEY and CDR2 is SVGAGI.

This clone came up a few times. The chain carries TRBV5-5 and TRBJ1-1; 9 bases map to TRBD1. The trim removed 4 bases at V and 1 base at J, leaving 2 bases unmatched. This CDR3 has 14 residues. Germline CDR1 is SGHKS and CDR2 is YYEKEE (reference sequence). CDR3 DNA sequence: TGTGCCAGCAGCCCGGGACAGGGGAACACTGAAGCTTTCTTT. Translating gives CASSPGQGNTEAFF.

V and J are TRBV30 and TRBJ1-5; D possibly corresponds to TRBD1 (6 bases). V was clipped by 2 bases and J by 8 bases, with 13 bases between them. This CDR3 has 13 residues. Per the germline V gene, CDR1 is GTSNPN and CDR2 is SVGIG (reference sequence). DNA for the CDR3: TGTGCCTGGAGTCAACAGGGTGTCAAGCCCCAGCATTTT. The encoded protein is CAWSQQGVKPQHF.

The rearrangement uses TRBV21-1 and TRBJ2-5; the D segment call TRBD1 is taken from the table without a DNA check. TRBV21-1 is a pseudogene segment. There are 14 residues in the CDR3. CDR3 sequence reads: CASVLQGREETQYF. The DNA for the CDR3 is TGTGCCAGCGTTTTACAGGGACGCGAAGAGACCCAGTACTTC.

The V gene is TRBV9, the J gene TRBJ1-1; 9 bases fit TRBD1. CDR1 and CDR2 from the germline V gene are SGDLS and YYNGEE. V shed 0 bases, J shed 5 bases, and the junction held 2 bases outside the gene matches. The CDR3 contains 14 residues. CDR3 sequence: CASSVEGTGTEAFF. The CDR3 region has the DNA TGTGCCAGCAGCGTAGAGGGGACAGGGACTGAAGCTTTCTTT. Looking up the rest from reference TRBV9 and TRBJ1-1 gives the full variable domain: DSGVTQTPKHLITATGQRVTLRCSPRSGDLSVYWYQQSLDQGLQFLIQYYNGEERAKGNILERFSAQQFPDLHSELNLSSLELGDSALYFCASSVEGTGTEAFFGQGTRLTVV.

This clone was picked up one time. This chain links TRBV27 with TRBJ2-3; 11 bases are shared with TRBD2. CDR3 length: 16 amino acids. CDR1 MNHEY and CDR2 SMNVEV come from the germline V gene (reference sequence). V lost 6 bases to trimming and J lost 2 bases; unmatched junction nucleotides: 7. The CDR3 bases are TGTGCCAGCAGCCAAACTAGCGGGAGAATCACAGATACGCAGTATTTT. Amino acids: CASSQTSGRITDTQYF.

The chain carries TRBV5-1 and TRBJ1-2, with 7 bases fitting TRBD1. J lost 8 bases, V lost 3 bases, and 13 bases had no gene match. The CDR3 covers 15 residues. The V gene's germline CDR1 is SGHRS and CDR2 YFSETQ. In DNA, the CDR3 is TGCGCCAGCAGCTCTAAACAGGGGACGGCTGCCGGCTACACCTTC. The encoded protein is CASSSKQGTAAGYTF.

The chain combines TRBV19 with TRBJ1-5; 9 bases agree with TRBD1. The CDR3 is made up of 14 amino acids. Germline V gene sequence: CDR1 LNHDA, CDR2 SQIVND (reference sequence). V shed 7 bases and J 5 bases; nucleotides not matched to a gene: 6. This CDR3 is CASIFTGGDQPQHF. Written as DNA, the CDR3 is TGTGCCAGTATATTTACAGGGGGCGATCAGCCCCAGCATTTT.

The CDR3 DNA is TGTGCCAGCGGAGAACCAGGGGGCATCTATGGCTACACCTTC. As protein: CASGEPGGIYGYTF. V gene TRBV6-5 combines with J gene TRBJ1-2; 8 nucleotides agree with TRBD1. The CDR3 totals 14 residues. In germline, CDR1 is MNHEY, CDR2 SVGAGI. J gave up 4 bases and V 8 bases, and 9 bases lay outside the gene matches.

The chain combines TRBV18 with TRBJ2-1; TRBD1 might be the D (6 bases). The CDR3 contains 13 residues. In germline, CDR1 is KGHSH, CDR2 LQKENI. The germline V and J ends were trimmed by 8 bases and 4 bases, with 12 bases remaining between them. The chain's CDR3 is CASAGVGYNEQFF. The CDR3 nucleotides read TGTGCCAGCGCAGGGGTGGGATACAATGAGCAGTTCTTC. Full variable domain (missing parts from reference TRBV18 and TRBJ2-1): NAGVMQNPRHLVRRRGQEARLRCSPMKGHSHVYWYRQLPEEGLKFMVYLQKENIIDESGMPKERFSAEFPKEGPSILRIQQVVRGDSAAYFCASAGVGYNEQFFGPGTRLTVL.

This chain links TRBV5-4 with TRBJ2-7, with TRBD2 identical over 8 bases. The J segment lost 2 bases and the V segment lost 3 bases, leaving 4 bases of the junction unmatched. The CDR3 totals 14 residues. CDR1 SGHNT and CDR2 YYREEE come from the germline V gene (reference sequence). The CDR3 spells CASSSAGATYEQYF. CDR3 DNA sequence: TGTGCCAGCAGCTCAGCGGGAGCTACCTACGAGCAGTACTTC.

V usage is TRBV19 and J usage is TRBJ1-1; possible D gene TRBD1, 5 bases. The CDR3 has 14 residues. Trimming cost V 3 bases and J 5 bases, with 13 bases left between them. CDR1 and CDR2 from the germline V gene are LNHDA and SQIVND (reference sequence). The CDR3: CASSISRGQTEAFF. CDR3 DNA: TGTGCCAGTAGTATCTCCAGAGGACAAACTGAAGCTTTCTTT.

This clone appeared a few times. In DNA, the CDR3 is TGCAGTGCTAGTAGCGGGAACTATGGCTACACCTTC. This codes for CSASSGNYGYTF. This sequence joins TRBV20-1 and TRBJ1-2; D is undetermined. Trimming shortened V by 3 bases and J by 2 bases, and 7 bases separated the two germline ends. This CDR3 has 12 amino acids. Germline V CDR1 and CDR2: DFQATT, SNEGSKA (reference sequence).